This is a list of T cell receptor beta chains from one sample in a study of PD-1 blockade in classical Hodgkin lymphoma. TCRdb's table, derived via immunoSEQ multiplex PCR, lists solely in-frame clones and lacks some. The table includes about 3,400 clones, 80% detected once. Sequencing was carried out using CD8+ T cells from blood. These receptors all stem from a human donor with classical Hodgkin lymphoma. Both conserved end residues are part of each CDR3. The D gene is left open where the match is weak. For some rows the clone size is stated as once, few or many, or as a class when expanded; others skip it.

>-|TRBV20-1|TRBJ2-5|10|-
TGCAGTGCTACCAGAGAGACCCAGTACTTC
CSATRETQYF
>TRBD2|TRBV27|TRBJ2-3|16|-
TGTGCCAGCAGTCAAAGACTAGCGGGAGGCCTTCTTACGCAGTATTTT
CASSQRLAGGLLTQYF
>-|TRBV28|TRBJ2-7|14|few
TGTGCCAGCAGCCGAGTTCCTACAGGGCTACGGGGGTACTTC
CASSRVPTGLRGYF
>TRBD2|TRBV7-9|TRBJ2-7|15|-
TGTGCCAGCAGCAGCGGCTCAGCGGGAAGGGACGAGCAGTACTTC
CASSSGSAGRDEQYF
>TRBD2|TRBV6-4|TRBJ2-1|14|few
TGTGCCAGCAGTGACACTAGCGGGAGCAGTGAGCAGTTCTTC
CASSDTSGSSEQFF
>TRBD1|TRBV4-1|TRBJ1-1|14|-
TGCGCCAGCAGCCAGCAGGGGGTGAACACTGAAGCTTTCTTT
CASSQQGVNTEAFF
>-|TRBV11-1|TRBJ2-5|14|-
TGTGCCAGCAGCTTAGAAGTAGTGGGGGAGACCCAGTACTTC
CASSLEVVGETQYF
>-|TRBV6-6|TRBJ2-2|14|-
TGTGCCAGCAGTTACTCTGTAAACACCGGGGAGCTGTTTTTT
CASSYSVNTGELFF
>-|TRBV7-8|TRBJ1-4|16|-
TGTGCCAGCAGCTTAAACGCTGGACAGCTTAATGAAAAACTGTTTTTT
CASSLNAGQLNEKLFF
>TRBD1|TRBV2|TRBJ1-1|14|few
TGTGCCAGCCGTAGGGACAGGCTGAACACTGAAGCTTTCTTT
CASRRDRLNTEAFF
>-|TRBV12-2|TRBJ2-7|17|-
TGTGCAAGTCGCCCCTCGACTAGCGGGAGGGCCCAATACGAGCAGTACTTC
CASRPSTSGRAQYEQYF
>TRBD2|TRBV28|TRBJ2-7|16|-
TGTGCCAGCAGTTTATTACGGTTTAGCGGGGGTTACGAGCAGTACTTC
CASSLLRFSGGYEQYF
>-|TRBV4-3|TRBJ1-1|14|-
TGCGCCAGCAGCCAAGGAGGGTATAACACTGAAGCTTTCTTT
CASSQGGYNTEAFF
>-|TRBV4-3|TRBJ1-2|14|large
TGCGCCAGCAGCCAAGATAGGGCAGGGGATGGCTACACCTTC
CASSQDRAGDGYTF
>TRBD1|TRBV5-1|TRBJ2-3|14|-
TGCGCCAGCAGCTTGGGACAGGGTTCAGATACGCAGTATTTT
CASSLGQGSDTQYF
>-|TRBV4-3|TRBJ1-2|14|few
TGCGCCAGCAGCCAAGTTTTCGGGGGCTATGGCTACACCTTC
CASSQVFGGYGYTF
>TRBD1|TRBV7-6|TRBJ2-7|12|-
TGTGCCAGCAGTGACAGGGGCTACGAGCAGTACTTC
CASSDRGYEQYF
>TRBD1|TRBV19|TRBJ2-3|14|-
TGTGCCAGTAGTATAGGACAGGGGACAGATACGCAGTATTTT
CASSIGQGTDTQYF
>-|TRBV28|TRBJ2-5|14|-
TGTGCCAGCACCCTCGTAGGGGCACAAGAGACCCAGTACTTC
CASTLVGAQETQYF
>TRBD1|TRBV4-3|TRBJ2-7|14|-
TGCGCCAGCAGCCAAGAAACAGGGGCTCATGAGCAGTACTTC
CASSQETGAHEQYF
>TRBD1|TRBV29-1|TRBJ1-5|14|-
TGCAGCGTTCTCGCAGGGGGCATCAATCAGCCCCAGCATTTT
CSVLAGGINQPQHF
>-|TRBV9|TRBJ2-1|13|-
TGTGCCAGCAGCCCCCAGGGGGGCAATGAGCAGTTCTTC
CASSPQGGNEQFF
>-|TRBV27|TRBJ1-2|14|-
TGTGCCAGTGCCCAGGGCTCAGCTAACTATGGCTACACCTTC
CASAQGSANYGYTF
>TRBD1|TRBV28|TRBJ2-1|14|-
TGTGCCAGCAGGGGACAGGGGGCCTACAATGAGCAGTTCTTC
CASRGQGAYNEQFF